Presented here are 7 T cell receptor beta chains from one specimen sequenced in a study of OX40 agonist ivuxolimab in advanced cancers. Produced via immunoSEQ multiplex PCR; TCRdb's table is partial and in-frame only. The repertoire consists of about 80,000 clones, with roughly 86% occurring once and the leading ten covering around 25%. Sequenced material: CD4+ or CD8+ T cells sorted from blood, taken in a trial of the OX40 agonist ivuxolimab. The source is an adult with an advanced solid tumor such as melanoma, head and neck, liver or kidney cancer.

The rearrangement links TRBV4-1 to TRBJ2-1, with 8 bases aligning to TRBD2. CDR1 and CDR2 (germline): MGHRA, YSYEKL. This CDR3 spans 16 amino acids. V trimming: 3 bases; J trimming: 4 bases; junction bases outside the gene matches: 8. The CDR3 loop is CASSHSGTRGYNEQFF. Here the CDR3 DNA reads TGCGCCAGCAGCCACTCTGGGACTAGGGGTTACAATGAGCAGTTCTTC.

The chain employs TRBV6-5 and TRBJ1-6; 7 bases are a match to TRBD1. V gave up 4 bases and J gave up 9 bases; unmatched junction bases: 6. Germline-derived CDR1 and CDR2 are MNHEY and SVGAGI. The CDR3 totals 14 residues. The CDR3 DNA reads as TGTGCCAGCAGTTCCGACAGGGTTGGTTCACCCCTCCACTTT. As protein: CASSSDRVGSPLHF.

The J gene is TRBJ2-5, the V gene TRBV19, with D tentatively TRBD2 (6 bases). The CDR3 sequence is 16 residues long. CDR1 and CDR2 (germline): LNHDA, SQIVND (reference sequence). The V end lost 4 bases, the J end lost 2 bases, and 17 bases lay between the germline ends. The CDR3, as DNA: TGTGCCAGTAGTAGACAGCGGGTTGTGCCACAAGAGACCCAGTACTTC. Residues: CASSRQRVVPQETQYF. Full variable domain (remainder filled in from reference TRBV19 and TRBJ2-5): DGGITQSPKYLFRKEGQNVTLSCEQNLNHDAMYWYRQDPGQGLRLIYYSQIVNDFQKGDIAEGYSVSREKKESFPLTVTSAQKNPTAFYLCASSRQRVVPQETQYFGPGTRLLVL.

The CDR3 sequence is CASSSQLTETQYF. For the CDR3, the DNA is TGTGCCAGCAGCTCTCAACTGACGGAGACCCAGTACTTC. The genes are TRBV7-6 and TRBJ2-5; D remains ambiguous. CDR1 and CDR2 (germline): SGHVS, FNYEAQ. This CDR3 has 13 amino acids. V shed 4 bases and J shed 5 bases, with 11 bases lying between them.

The chain has TRBV5-1 and TRBJ2-2; D is tentatively TRBD1 or TRBD2 (7 bases each). V was clipped by 6 bases and J by 3 bases, with 12 bases between them. Looked up from germline, CDR1 is SGHRS and CDR2 is YFSETQ. This CDR3 is 14 amino acids long. The CDR3: CASTRGGDTGELFF. The CDR3 nucleotides read TGCGCCAGCACCAGGGGGGGTGACACCGGGGAGCTGTTTTTT.

The chain carries TRBV7-6 and TRBJ2-2; TRBD2 might be the D (6 bases). Germline loops: CDR1 SGHVS, CDR2 FNYEAQ. V shed 7 bases and J shed 2 bases, with 11 bases lying between them. There are 14 residues in the CDR3. CDR3: CASKRRDNTGELFF. For the CDR3, the DNA is TGTGCCAGCAAGAGGCGGGATAACACCGGGGAGCTGTTTTTT.

This rearrangement joins TRBV2 to TRBJ2-1; D unclear. This CDR3 contains 14 residues. Germline CDR1 reads SNHLY; CDR2 reads FYNNEI. V was shortened by 4 bases and J by 1 base, with 8 bases between the two germline ends. CDR3 loop: CASSALLSYNEQFF. CDR3 coding DNA: TGTGCCAGCAGTGCCTTATTGTCCTACAATGAGCAGTTCTTC.